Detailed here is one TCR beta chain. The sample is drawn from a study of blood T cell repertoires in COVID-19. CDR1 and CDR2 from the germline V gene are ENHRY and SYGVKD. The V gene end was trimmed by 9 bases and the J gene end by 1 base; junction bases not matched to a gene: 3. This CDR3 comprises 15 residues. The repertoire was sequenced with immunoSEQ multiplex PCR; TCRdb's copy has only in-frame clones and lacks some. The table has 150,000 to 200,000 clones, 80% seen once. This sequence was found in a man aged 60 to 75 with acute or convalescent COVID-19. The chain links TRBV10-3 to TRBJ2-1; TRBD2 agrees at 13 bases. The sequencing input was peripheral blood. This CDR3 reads CAIGTSGTSYNEQFF. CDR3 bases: TGTGCCATAGGGACTAGCGGGACATCCTACAATGAGCAGTTCTTC.